The clone carrying this T cell receptor (beta chain) was counted many times. No antigen is known for it. This entry is derived from a study of early T cells in non-severe SARS-CoV-2 infection. Turning to the study itself: Chains stayed unpaired after sequencing of bulk RNA from unsorted whole blood.

The TCR library protocol was used to attach unique molecular identifiers. These identifiers were attached to individual cDNA molecules. Each CDR3 protein gets one entry after TCRdb re-called the 5' RACE reads with MiXCR. The top ten hold approximately 15% of the sample, which has around 59,000 distinct CDR3 sequences, around 10% seen once. The germline V gene encodes CDR1 DFQATT and CDR2 SNEGSKA (reference sequence). V dropped 7 bases and J dropped 4; count of bases not matched to a gene: 6. The CDR3 contains 12 residues. Overall study results and limits: Comparison of clonotypes with VDJdb favored anti-spike CD8 responses while missing private and CD4 specificities.

This TCR came from an adult who was a healthcare worker with PCR-confirmed SARS-CoV-2 infection or an uninfected control (not recorded which). Sequencing was performed on whole blood. The rearrangement joins TRBV20-1 to TRBJ2-5; 7 bases match TRBD1. CDR3 sequence reads: CSVLTGAETQYF. CDR3 nucleotides: TGCAGTGTTCTCACAGGGGCAGAGACCCAGTACTTC.